The clone carrying this T cell receptor beta chain came up a few times. The CDR3 length is 16 residues. Germline loops: CDR1 MDHEN, CDR2 SYDVKM. V shed 6 bases, J shed 3 bases, and the junction held 7 bases outside the gene matches. In the authors' methods: Estimated nucleated cell counts came from reference gene primer amplification. Some clones are missing from TCRdb's copy, which holds only in-frame ones; the method was immunoSEQ multiplex PCR. The V and J calls and clone size come from that table; D and trimming were worked out from the DNA. The profile shows about 160,000 clones, under 90% of them singletons. The data originate from a study of blood T cell repertoires in COVID-19. Turning to the study itself: Whether acute or convalescent, the COVID-19 samples came from the United States, Italy and Spain.

The receptor was isolated from a man aged 60 to 75 who had recovered from COVID-19. The chain uses TRBV28 and TRBJ2-1; 11 bases agree with TRBD1. Sequencing was done on a sample of PBMCs or T cells enriched from blood (not recorded which). The CDR3 is CASSQGGTGGYNEQFF. The CDR3 coding sequence is TGTGCCAGCAGCCAGGGCGGGACAGGGGGCTACAATGAGCAGTTCTTC.